The sequence of this T cell receptor beta chain was determined in a study of blood T cell repertoires in COVID-19. Overall study: COVID-19 samples, acute and convalescent, were from the United States, Italy and Spain. From T cells, B-cell-depleted T cells, or PBMCs came the material, which was cDNA or gDNA.

This CDR3 spans 19 amino acids. Germline values: CDR1 KGHSH, CDR2 LQKENI. V was clipped by 5 bases and J by 0 bases; unmatched bases: 12. In the authors' methods: Estimates of nucleated cell counts were drawn from the amplification of reference gene primers. Method: immunoSEQ multiplex PCR; TCRdb's copy keeps in-frame clones and lacks some. V, J and clone size are taken as reported in that table, and D and trimming were inferred from the DNA itself. Among 85,000 to 95,000 clones listed, about 78% were seen once. The table lists this clone with a count of one. The clonotype comes from a woman at least 80 years old with acute or convalescent COVID-19. Specimen: peripheral blood. This rearrangement joins TRBV18 to TRBJ2-6; 8 nucleotides align to TRBD1. CDR3 nucleotides: TGTGCCAGCTCATTAAATCTGGACAGGGATGACTCTGGGGCCAACGTCCTGACTTTC. It encodes CASSLNLDRDDSGANVLTF.